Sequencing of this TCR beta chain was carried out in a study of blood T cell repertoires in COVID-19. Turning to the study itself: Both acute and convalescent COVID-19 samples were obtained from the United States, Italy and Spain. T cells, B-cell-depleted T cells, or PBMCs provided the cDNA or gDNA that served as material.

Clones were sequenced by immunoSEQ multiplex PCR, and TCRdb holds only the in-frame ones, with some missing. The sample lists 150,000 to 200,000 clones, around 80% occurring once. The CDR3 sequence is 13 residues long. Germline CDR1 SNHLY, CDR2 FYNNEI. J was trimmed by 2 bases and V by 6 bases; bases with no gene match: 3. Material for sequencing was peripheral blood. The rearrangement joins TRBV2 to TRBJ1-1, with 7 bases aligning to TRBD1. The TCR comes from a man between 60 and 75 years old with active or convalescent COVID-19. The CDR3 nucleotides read TGTGCCAGCAGGGGGGACAGCAACACTGAAGCTTTCTTT. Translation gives CASRGDSNTEAFF.